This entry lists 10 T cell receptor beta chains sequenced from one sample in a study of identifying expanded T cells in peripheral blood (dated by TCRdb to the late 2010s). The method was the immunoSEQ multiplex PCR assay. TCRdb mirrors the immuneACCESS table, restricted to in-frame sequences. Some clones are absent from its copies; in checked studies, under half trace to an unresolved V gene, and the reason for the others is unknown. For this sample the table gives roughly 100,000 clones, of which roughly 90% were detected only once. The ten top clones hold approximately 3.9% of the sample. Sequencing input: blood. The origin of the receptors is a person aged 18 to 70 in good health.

CDR3 nucleotide sequence: TGTGCCAGCTCACCACAGAGTGCTAGCGGGATTCGGCACATTCAGTACTTC. Translating it yields CASSPQSASGIRHIQYF. The V call is TRBV18, the J call TRBJ2-4, with 9 positions matching TRBD2. Germline trimming cut 1 base from V and 8 bases from J; bases unmatched to any gene: 12. Germline CDR1 KGHSH, CDR2 LQKENI. CDR3 length: 17 amino acids.

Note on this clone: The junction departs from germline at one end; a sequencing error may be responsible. DNA of the CDR3: TGCGCCAGCAGCCTCTATGGAGACCTTATCTCCAACGAGCAGTACTTC. The encoded protein is CASSLYGDLISNEQYF. This chain joins TRBV4-1 and TRBJ2-7; D unclear. This CDR3 has 16 amino acids. Germline lookup yields CDR1 MGHRA and CDR2 YSYEKL.

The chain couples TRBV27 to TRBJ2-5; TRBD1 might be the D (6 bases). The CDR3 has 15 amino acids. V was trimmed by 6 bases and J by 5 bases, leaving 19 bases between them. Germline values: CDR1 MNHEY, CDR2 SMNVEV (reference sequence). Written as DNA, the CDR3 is TGTGCCAGCAGATCTATACAGGGAGTAGCTGAGACCCAGTACTTC. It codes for CASRSIQGVAETQYF.

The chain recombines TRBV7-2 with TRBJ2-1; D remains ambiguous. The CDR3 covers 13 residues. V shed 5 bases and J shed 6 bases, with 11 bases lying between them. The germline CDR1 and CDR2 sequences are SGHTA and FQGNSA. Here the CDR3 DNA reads TGTGCCAGCAGCCGAGGAAGGGTCAATGAGCAGTTCTTC. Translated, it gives CASSRGRVNEQFF.

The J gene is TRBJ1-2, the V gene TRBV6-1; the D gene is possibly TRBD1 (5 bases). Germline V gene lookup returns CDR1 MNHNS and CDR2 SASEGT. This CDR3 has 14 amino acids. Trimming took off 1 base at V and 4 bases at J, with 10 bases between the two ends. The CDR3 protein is CASSEGSGLYGYTF. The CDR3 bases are TGTGCCAGCAGTGAAGGGTCAGGGCTCTATGGCTACACCTTC.

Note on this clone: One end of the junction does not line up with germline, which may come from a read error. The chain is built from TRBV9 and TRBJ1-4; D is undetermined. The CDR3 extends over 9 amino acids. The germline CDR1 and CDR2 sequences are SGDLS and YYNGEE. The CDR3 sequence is CASSGSLGF. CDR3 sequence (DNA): TGTGCCAGCAGCGGGAGCCTAGGTTTT.

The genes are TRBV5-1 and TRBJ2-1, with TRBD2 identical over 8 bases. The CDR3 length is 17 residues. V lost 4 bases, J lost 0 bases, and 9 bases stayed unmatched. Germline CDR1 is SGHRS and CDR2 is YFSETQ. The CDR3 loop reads CASSRSSRGVSYNEQFF. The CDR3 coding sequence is TGCGCCAGCAGCCGATCATCGCGGGGGGTCTCCTACAATGAGCAGTTCTTC.

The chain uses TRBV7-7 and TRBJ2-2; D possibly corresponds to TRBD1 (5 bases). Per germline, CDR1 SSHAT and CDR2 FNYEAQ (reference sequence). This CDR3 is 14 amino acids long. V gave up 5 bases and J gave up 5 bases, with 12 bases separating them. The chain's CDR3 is CASSLGHLTGELFF. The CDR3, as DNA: TGTGCCAGCAGCCTCGGACACCTTACCGGGGAGCTGTTTTTT.

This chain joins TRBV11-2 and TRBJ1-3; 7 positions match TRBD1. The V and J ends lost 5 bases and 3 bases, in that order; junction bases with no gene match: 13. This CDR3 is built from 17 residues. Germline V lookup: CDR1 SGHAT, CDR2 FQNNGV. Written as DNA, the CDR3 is TGTGCCAGCAGCCCAGCGGGGCGACAGGGACGTGGAAACACCATATATTTT. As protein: CASSPAGRQGRGNTIYF.

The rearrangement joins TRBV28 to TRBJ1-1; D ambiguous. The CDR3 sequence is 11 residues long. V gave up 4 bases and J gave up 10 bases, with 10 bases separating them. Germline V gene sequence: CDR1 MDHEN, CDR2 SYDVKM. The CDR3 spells CASSWPYGAFF. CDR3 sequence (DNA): TGTGCCAGCAGTTGGCCGTACGGAGCTTTCTTT.